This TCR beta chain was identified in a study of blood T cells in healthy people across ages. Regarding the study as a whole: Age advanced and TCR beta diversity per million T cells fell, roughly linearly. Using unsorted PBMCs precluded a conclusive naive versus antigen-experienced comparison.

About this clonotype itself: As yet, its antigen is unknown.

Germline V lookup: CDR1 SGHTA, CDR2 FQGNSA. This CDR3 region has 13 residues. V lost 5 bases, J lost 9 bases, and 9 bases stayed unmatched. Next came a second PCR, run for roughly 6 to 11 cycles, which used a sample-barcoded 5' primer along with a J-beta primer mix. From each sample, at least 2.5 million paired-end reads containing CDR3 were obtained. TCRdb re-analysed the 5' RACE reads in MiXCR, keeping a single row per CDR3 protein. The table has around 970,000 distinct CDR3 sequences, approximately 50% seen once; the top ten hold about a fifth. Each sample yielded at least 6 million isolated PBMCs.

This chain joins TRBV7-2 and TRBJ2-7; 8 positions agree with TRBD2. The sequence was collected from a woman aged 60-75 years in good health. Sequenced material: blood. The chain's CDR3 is CASSAQSGGGQYF. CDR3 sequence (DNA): TGTGCCAGCAGCGCCCAGAGCGGGGGCGGGCAGTACTTC.